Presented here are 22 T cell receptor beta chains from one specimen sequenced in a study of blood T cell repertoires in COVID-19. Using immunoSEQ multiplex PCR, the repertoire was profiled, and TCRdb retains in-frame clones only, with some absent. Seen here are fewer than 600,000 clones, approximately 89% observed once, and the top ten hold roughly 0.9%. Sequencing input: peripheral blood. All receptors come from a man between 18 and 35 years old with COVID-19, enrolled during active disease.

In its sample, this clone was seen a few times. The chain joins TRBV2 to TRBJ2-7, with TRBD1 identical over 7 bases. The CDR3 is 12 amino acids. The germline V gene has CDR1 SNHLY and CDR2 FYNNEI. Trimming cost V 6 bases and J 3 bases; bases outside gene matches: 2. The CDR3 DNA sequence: TGTGCCAGCAGCCGGACAGGCTACGAGCAGTACTTC. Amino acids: CASSRTGYEQYF.

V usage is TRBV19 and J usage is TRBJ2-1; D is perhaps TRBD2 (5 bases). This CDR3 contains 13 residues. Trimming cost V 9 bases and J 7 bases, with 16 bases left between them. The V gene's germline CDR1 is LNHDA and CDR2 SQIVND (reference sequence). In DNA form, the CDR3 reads TGTGCCAGCTCCAATAACGGGGTTAATGAGCAGTTCTTC. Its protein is CASSNNGVNEQFF. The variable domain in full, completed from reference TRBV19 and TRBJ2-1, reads DGGITQSPKYLFRKEGQNVTLSCEQNLNHDAMYWYRQDPGQGLRLIYYSQIVNDFQKGDIAEGYSVSREKKESFPLTVTSAQKNPTAFYLCASSNNGVNEQFFGPGTRLTVL.

CDR3 in DNA: TGTGCCACCAGCGCAACTAGCGGGAGTCCCCATGAGCAGTTCTTC. Translated: CATSATSGSPHEQFF. The rearrangement joins TRBV15 to TRBJ2-1; 11 bases are a match to TRBD2. Per germline, CDR1 LNHNV and CDR2 YYDKDF (reference sequence). The V and J ends lost 5 bases and 8 bases, in that order; junction bases with no gene match: 8. The CDR3 extends over 15 amino acids.

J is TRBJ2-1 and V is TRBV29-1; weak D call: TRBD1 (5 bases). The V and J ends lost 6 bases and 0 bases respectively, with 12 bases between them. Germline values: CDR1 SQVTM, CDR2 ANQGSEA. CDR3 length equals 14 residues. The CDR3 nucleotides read TGCAGCGTCATAGACAGCAGCTCCTACAATGAGCAGTTCTTC. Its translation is CSVIDSSSYNEQFF.

The CDR3 protein is CASSVTGLAGRELFF. The CDR3 region has the DNA TGTGCCAGCAGCGTAACGGGACTAGCGGGGAGGGAGCTGTTTTTT. The chain carries TRBV9 and TRBJ2-2, with 13 bases lining up with TRBD2. Trimming at V came to 1 base and at J to 9 bases, leaving 3 bases not matched to a gene. The V gene's germline CDR1 is SGDLS and CDR2 YYNGEE. The CDR3 loop spans 15 amino acids.

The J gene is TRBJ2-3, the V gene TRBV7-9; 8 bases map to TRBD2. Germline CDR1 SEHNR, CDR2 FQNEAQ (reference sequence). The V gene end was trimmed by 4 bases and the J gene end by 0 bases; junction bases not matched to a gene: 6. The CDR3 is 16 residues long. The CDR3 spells CASSSPAGASTDTQYF. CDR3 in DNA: TGTGCCAGCAGCTCCCCAGCGGGGGCAAGCACAGATACGCAGTATTTT.

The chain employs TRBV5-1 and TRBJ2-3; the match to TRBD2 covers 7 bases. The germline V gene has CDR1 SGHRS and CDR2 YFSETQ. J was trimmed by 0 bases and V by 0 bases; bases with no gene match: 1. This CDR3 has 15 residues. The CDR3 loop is CASSLARESTDTQYF. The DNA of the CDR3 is TGCGCCAGCAGCTTGGCGCGGGAGAGCACAGATACGCAGTATTTT.

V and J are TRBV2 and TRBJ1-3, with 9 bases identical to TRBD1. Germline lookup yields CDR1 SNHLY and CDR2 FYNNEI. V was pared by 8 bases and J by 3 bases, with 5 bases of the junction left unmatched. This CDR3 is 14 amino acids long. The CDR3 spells CASQQGAFGNTIYF. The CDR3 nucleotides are TGTGCCAGCCAACAGGGGGCATTTGGAAACACCATATATTTT.

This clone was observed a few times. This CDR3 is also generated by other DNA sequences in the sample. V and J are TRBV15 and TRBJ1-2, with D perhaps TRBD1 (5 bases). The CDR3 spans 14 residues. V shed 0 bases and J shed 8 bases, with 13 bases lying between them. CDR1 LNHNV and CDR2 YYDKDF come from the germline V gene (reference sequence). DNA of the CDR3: TGTGCCACCAGCAGAGAGGGGGGAGGGGACGGCTACACCTTC. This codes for CATSREGGGDGYTF.

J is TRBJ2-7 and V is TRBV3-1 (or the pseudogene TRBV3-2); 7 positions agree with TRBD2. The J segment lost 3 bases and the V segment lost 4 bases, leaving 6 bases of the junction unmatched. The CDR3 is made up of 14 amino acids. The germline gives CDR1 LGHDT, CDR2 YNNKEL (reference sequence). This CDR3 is CASSRAPGGYEQYF. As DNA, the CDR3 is TGTGCCAGCAGCCGGGCCCCGGGAGGCTACGAGCAGTACTTC.

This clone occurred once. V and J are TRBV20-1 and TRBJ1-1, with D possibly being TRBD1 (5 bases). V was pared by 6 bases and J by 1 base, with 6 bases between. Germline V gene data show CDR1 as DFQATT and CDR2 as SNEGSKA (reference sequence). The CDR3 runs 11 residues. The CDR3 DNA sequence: TGCAGTGCCAGGGAGAACACTGAAGCTTTCTTT. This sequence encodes CSARENTEAFF.

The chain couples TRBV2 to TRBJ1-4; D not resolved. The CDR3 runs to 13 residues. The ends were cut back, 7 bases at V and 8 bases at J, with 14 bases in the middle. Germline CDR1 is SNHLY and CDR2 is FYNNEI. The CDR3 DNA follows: TGTGCCAGCACCCTAGAAAGTAGGGAAAAACTGTTTTTT. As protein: CASTLESREKLFF. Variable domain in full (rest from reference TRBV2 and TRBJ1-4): EPEVTQTPSHQVTQMGQEVILRCVPISNHLYFYWYRQILGQKVEFLVSFYNNEISEKSEIFDDQFSVERPDGSNFTLKIRSTKLEDSAMYFCASTLESREKLFFGSGTQLSVL.

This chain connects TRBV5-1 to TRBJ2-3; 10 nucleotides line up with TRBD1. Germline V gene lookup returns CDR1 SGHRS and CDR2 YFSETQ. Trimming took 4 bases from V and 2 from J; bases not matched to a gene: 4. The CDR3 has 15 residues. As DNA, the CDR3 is TGCGCCAGCAGCCGAGGGACAGGGGACACAGATACGCAGTATTTT. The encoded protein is CASSRGTGDTDTQYF.

CDR3 in amino acids: CASSPPSGADTQYF. The DNA of the CDR3 is TGTGCCAGCTCACCACCTAGCGGAGCAGATACGCAGTATTTT. The rearrangement links TRBV18 to TRBJ2-3; D may be TRBD2 (6 bases). Deletions cut 0 bases from V and 4 bases from J, with 8 bases between. Germline V gives CDR1 KGHSH, CDR2 LQKENI. The CDR3 consists of 14 residues.

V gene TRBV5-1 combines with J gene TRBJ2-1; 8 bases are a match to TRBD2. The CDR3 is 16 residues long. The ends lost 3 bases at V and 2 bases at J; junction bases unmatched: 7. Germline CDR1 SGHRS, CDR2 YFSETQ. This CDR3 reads CASSSATTSAYNEQFF. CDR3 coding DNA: TGCGCCAGCAGCTCCGCAACGACTAGCGCCTACAATGAGCAGTTCTTC.

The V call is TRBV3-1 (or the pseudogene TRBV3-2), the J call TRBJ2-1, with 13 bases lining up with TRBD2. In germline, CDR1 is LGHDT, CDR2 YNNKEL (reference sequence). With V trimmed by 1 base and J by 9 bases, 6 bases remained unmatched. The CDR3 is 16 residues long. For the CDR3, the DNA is TGTGCCAGCAGCCAAGCAGGACTAGCGGGAGTTGGTGAGCAGTTCTTC. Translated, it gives CASSQAGLAGVGEQFF.

CDR3 in amino acids: CASRTGGAGANVLTF. DNA for the CDR3: TGTGCCAGCAGGACAGGGGGCGCTGGGGCCAACGTCCTGACTTTC. The chain employs TRBV6-6 and TRBJ2-6; TRBD1 matches 10 bases. V lost 6 bases and J lost 2; bases outside the gene matches: 1. The CDR3 has 15 amino acids. CDR1 is MNHNY and CDR2 is SVGAGI in the germline V gene (reference sequence).

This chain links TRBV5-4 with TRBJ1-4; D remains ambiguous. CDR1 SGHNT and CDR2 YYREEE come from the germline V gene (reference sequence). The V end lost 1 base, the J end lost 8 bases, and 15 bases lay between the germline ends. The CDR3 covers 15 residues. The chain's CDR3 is CASSLRGGSGEKLFF. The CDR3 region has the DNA TGTGCCAGCAGCTTGCGGGGAGGATCGGGGGAAAAACTGTTTTTT.

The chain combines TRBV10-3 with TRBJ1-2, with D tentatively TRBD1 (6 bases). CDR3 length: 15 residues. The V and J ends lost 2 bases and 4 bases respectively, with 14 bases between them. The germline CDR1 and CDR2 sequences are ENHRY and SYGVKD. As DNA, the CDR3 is TGTGCCATCAGTGAGCCGACCCGGGACACCTATGGCTACACCTTC. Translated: CAISEPTRDTYGYTF.

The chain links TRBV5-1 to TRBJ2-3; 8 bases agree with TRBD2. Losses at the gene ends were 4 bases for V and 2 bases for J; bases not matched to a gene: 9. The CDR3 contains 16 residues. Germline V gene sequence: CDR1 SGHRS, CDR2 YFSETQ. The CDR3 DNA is TGCGCCAGCAGCCGGGAGGGAGGGGGATCCACAGATACGCAGTATTTT. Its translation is CASSREGGGSTDTQYF.

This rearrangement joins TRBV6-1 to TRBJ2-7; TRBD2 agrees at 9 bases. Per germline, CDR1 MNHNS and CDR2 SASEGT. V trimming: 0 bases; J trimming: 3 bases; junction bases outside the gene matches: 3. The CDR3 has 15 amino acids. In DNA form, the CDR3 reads TGTGCCAGCAGTGAAGCTGCTAGCGGGGTCTACGAGCAGTACTTC. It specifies CASSEAASGVYEQYF.

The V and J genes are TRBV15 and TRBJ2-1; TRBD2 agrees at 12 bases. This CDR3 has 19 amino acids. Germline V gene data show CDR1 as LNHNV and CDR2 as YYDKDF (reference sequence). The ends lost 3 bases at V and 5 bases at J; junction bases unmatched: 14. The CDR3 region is CATSRTSGRVAPTNNEQFF. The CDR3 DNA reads TGTGCCACCAGCAGGACTAGCGGGAGAGTGGCACCGACAAACAATGAGCAGTTCTTC.